Following are 23 T cell receptor beta chains from one sample sequenced in a study of cytomegalovirus exposure and HLA in healthy donors. Profiled with immunoSEQ multiplex PCR; TCRdb holds only in-frame clones, not every one. The data show over 250,000 clones, 80% to 90% seen once. The specimen sequenced was PBMCs. The receptors derive from a woman between 18 and 29 years old in good health and CMV-seronegative.

This clone is a singleton in its sample. The V gene is TRBV7-3, the J gene TRBJ2-2, with 9 bases aligning to TRBD1. The junction had 3 bases not matched to a gene; V was cut back by 4 bases and J by 0 bases. Germline assignment: CDR1 SGHTA and CDR2 FQGTGA. The CDR3 is 16 residues long. The CDR3 is CASSSRTGANTGELFF. CDR3 coding DNA: TGTGCCAGCAGCTCCCGGACAGGGGCGAACACCGGGGAGCTGTTTTTT.

The sample holds one count of this clone. The chain couples TRBV6-5 to TRBJ2-7, with TRBD1 matching over 8 bases. The germline gives CDR1 MNHEY, CDR2 SVGAGI. The CDR3 is made up of 15 amino acids. Unmatched junction bases numbered 10, after V lost 6 bases and J lost 3 bases. The CDR3 loop reads CASREARRGLYEQYF. In nucleotides, the CDR3 is TGTGCCAGCAGGGAGGCTCGCAGGGGGCTCTACGAGCAGTACTTC.

The chain joins TRBV5-4 to TRBJ1-2; D is possibly TRBD1 (5 bases). The germline V gene encodes CDR1 SGHNT and CDR2 YYREEE (reference sequence). V gave up 2 bases and J gave up 6 bases, with 14 bases separating them. There are 14 residues in the CDR3. The CDR3 protein is CASSFPTELNGYTF. DNA of the CDR3: TGTGCCAGCAGCTTCCCGACAGAGCTCAATGGCTACACCTTC.

The table lists this clone with a few counts. The chain employs TRBV16 and TRBJ2-5, with TRBD1 matching 7 bases. Germline V gene data show CDR1 as KGHSY and CDR2 as FQNENV. This CDR3 is built from 13 residues. The J segment lost 3 bases and the V segment lost 2 bases, leaving 0 bases of the junction unmatched. In nucleotides, the CDR3 is TGTGCCAGCAGCCAAGACAGGGAAGAGACCCAGTACTTC. Translated, it gives CASSQDREETQYF.

This clone was recorded a few times. The chain uses TRBV10-3 and TRBJ1-2; 7 positions agree with TRBD1. Looked up from germline, CDR1 is ENHRY and CDR2 is SYGVKD. Losses at the gene ends were 2 bases for V and 7 bases for J; bases not matched to a gene: 10. The CDR3 contains 15 residues. The CDR3 coding sequence is TGTGCCATCAGTGAGCCTGACAGGGATTCCCTTGGCTACACCTTC. Translation: CAISEPDRDSLGYTF.

This rearrangement joins TRBV6-1 to TRBJ1-1; 7 positions match TRBD1. This CDR3 has 16 residues. V was clipped by 2 bases and J by 0 bases; unmatched bases: 6. Germline V gene lookup returns CDR1 MNHNS and CDR2 SASEGT. CDR3 DNA: TGTGCCAGCAGTGAATACAGGGGATCCATGAACACTGAAGCTTTCTTT. Translation: CASSEYRGSMNTEAFF.

The V gene is TRBV5-1, the J gene TRBJ2-5, with TRBD2 as a possible D gene (6 bases). V dropped 2 bases and J dropped 2 bases, with 22 bases sitting between them. Germline lookup yields CDR1 SGHRS and CDR2 YFSETQ. This CDR3 has 18 residues. The CDR3 loop is CASSFSPRGKGSQETQYF. CDR3 in DNA: TGCGCCAGCAGCTTTTCCCCCCGGGGGAAGGGGAGTCAAGAGACCCAGTACTTC.

The chain recombines TRBV4-1 with TRBJ1-2, with D maybe TRBD1 (5 bases). The germline V and J ends were trimmed by 0 bases and 7 bases, with 18 bases remaining between them. The V gene's germline CDR1 is MGHRA and CDR2 YSYEKL. The CDR3 covers 16 residues. The CDR3 DNA sequence: TGCGCCAGCAGCCAAGAAGGGAGACGGCGCGGGGCTGGCTACACCTTC. Its protein product is CASSQEGRRRGAGYTF.

The gene calls are TRBV18 and TRBJ1-2, with 8 bases aligning to TRBD1. Per germline, CDR1 KGHSH and CDR2 LQKENI. This CDR3 is 15 amino acids long. V trimming: 0 bases; J trimming: 8 bases; junction bases outside the gene matches: 8. CDR3 amino acids: CASSPPTRGHLGYTF. In DNA form, the CDR3 reads TGTGCCAGCTCACCACCGACCAGGGGGCATCTCGGCTACACCTTC. Looking up the rest from reference TRBV18 and TRBJ1-2 gives the full variable domain: NAGVMQNPRHLVRRRGQEARLRCSPMKGHSHVYWYRQLPEEGLKFMVYLQKENIIDESGMPKERFSAEFPKEGPSILRIQQVVRGDSAAYFCASSPPTRGHLGYTFGSGTRLTVV.

V is TRBV28 and J is TRBJ1-4; unclear D gene. This CDR3 is built from 15 residues. Trimming cost V 6 bases and J 3 bases, with 14 bases left between them. In germline, CDR1 is MDHEN, CDR2 SYDVKM. The CDR3 is CASSQPSGANEKLFF. DNA for the CDR3: TGTGCCAGCAGCCAACCCAGCGGTGCTAATGAAAAACTGTTTTTT.

This chain uses TRBV7-9 with TRBJ2-3; 10 nucleotides match TRBD1. J gave up 3 bases and V 5 bases, and 5 bases lay outside the gene matches. The CDR3 sequence is 15 residues long. Germline V gives CDR1 SEHNR, CDR2 FQNEAQ (reference sequence). Here the CDR3 reads CASSPGTGATDTQYF. The CDR3 DNA sequence: TGTGCCAGCAGCCCTGGGACAGGGGCAACAGATACGCAGTATTTT.

The genes are TRBV30 and TRBJ2-2, with no clear D. Germline assignment: CDR1 GTSNPN and CDR2 SVGIG (reference sequence). The CDR3 is made up of 14 amino acids. V lost 4 bases and J lost 7, with 16 bases in between. DNA for the CDR3: TGTGCCTGGACCCTTCTGGCAGGTCGCGGGGAGCTGTTTTTT. This codes for CAWTLLAGRGELFF.

The chain joins TRBV19 to TRBJ2-7, with a possible D match to TRBD2 (5 bases). Germline-derived CDR1 and CDR2 are LNHDA and SQIVND (reference sequence). The germline V and J ends were trimmed by 5 bases and 0 bases, with 14 bases remaining between them. This CDR3 contains 15 residues. Here the CDR3 DNA reads TGTGCCAGTAGTTCCCAGGAGGACTTCTCCTACGAGCAGTACTTC. Translation: CASSSQEDFSYEQYF.

The V call is TRBV5-1, the J call TRBJ2-5, with 7 bases fitting TRBD2. Unmatched junction bases numbered 3, after V lost 0 bases and J lost 4 bases. CDR3 length equals 14 residues. Looked up from germline, CDR1 is SGHRS and CDR2 is YFSETQ. The CDR3 nucleotides read TGCGCCAGCAGCTTGGAGAGGGAGGGAGAGACCCAGTACTTC. Amino acid sequence: CASSLEREGETQYF.

The genes are TRBV10-3 and TRBJ1-1; D call uncertain. The CDR3 spans 16 residues. Germline V lookup: CDR1 ENHRY, CDR2 SYGVKD. V was cut by 8 bases and J by 4 bases, with 23 bases left in between. The DNA of the CDR3 is TGTGCCATCCTTTCCTCGAGGGCGCAAAGTGCCACTGAAGCTTTCTTT. It encodes CAILSSRAQSATEAFF.

V usage is TRBV30 and J usage is TRBJ2-7, with D possibly matching TRBD1 (6 bases). Trimming removed 1 base at V and 6 bases at J, with 10 bases between. There are 12 residues in the CDR3. Per germline, CDR1 GTSNPN and CDR2 SVGIG (reference sequence). CDR3 region: CAWSGGGGEQYF. DNA for the CDR3: TGTGCCTGGAGTGGAGGGGGTGGCGAGCAGTACTTC.

This chain connects TRBV5-1 to TRBJ1-2, with a possible D match to TRBD1 (5 bases). The germline V gene encodes CDR1 SGHRS and CDR2 YFSETQ. The germline V and J ends were trimmed by 4 bases and 5 bases, with 15 bases remaining between them. The CDR3 loop spans 14 amino acids. CDR3 protein: CASSIQDYLYGYTF. The CDR3 bases are TGCGCCAGCAGCATACAGGATTATCTTTATGGCTACACCTTC.

The J gene is TRBJ1-4, the V gene TRBV4-3, with 9 bases that match TRBD1. V shed 4 bases and J 7 bases; nucleotides not matched to a gene: 7. CDR1 LGHNA and CDR2 YSLEER come from the germline V gene. The CDR3 is made up of 15 amino acids. Written as DNA, the CDR3 is TGCGCCAGCAGCCCTAACAGGGGGCTCCCTGAAAAACTGTTTTTT. It translates to CASSPNRGLPEKLFF.

The chain links TRBV30 to TRBJ2-7; 9 bases map to TRBD1. Germline V gene sequence: CDR1 GTSNPN, CDR2 SVGIG (reference sequence). This CDR3 comprises 15 residues. With 5 bases clipped from V and 7 bases from J, the junction kept 15 bases outside the gene matches. In nucleotides, the CDR3 is TGTGCCTGGGACTTCCCGGGACAGGGTTCCGGGGAGCAGTACTTC. It codes for CAWDFPGQGSGEQYF. Full variable domain (missing parts from reference TRBV30 and TRBJ2-7): SQTIHQWPATLVQPVGSPLSLECTVEGTSNPNLYWYRQAAGRGLQLLFYSVGIGQISSEVPQNLSASRPQDRQFILSSKKLLLSDSGFYLCAWDFPGQGSGEQYFGPGTRLTVT.

This chain joins TRBV29-1 and TRBJ2-1; 7 nucleotides align to TRBD1. V was clipped by 7 bases and J by 0 bases; unmatched bases: 6. The CDR3 sequence is 14 residues long. The germline gives CDR1 SQVTM, CDR2 ANQGSEA. The CDR3 protein is CSGQGVSSYNEQFF. The DNA for the CDR3 is TGCAGCGGGCAGGGGGTAAGCTCCTACAATGAGCAGTTCTTC.

J is TRBJ2-7 and V is TRBV6-6; 9 bases are shared with TRBD1. J gave up 5 bases and V 3 bases, and 5 bases lay outside the gene matches. CDR1 and CDR2 from the germline V gene are MNHNY and SVGAGI (reference sequence). The length of the CDR3 is 14 residues. Here the CDR3 DNA reads TGTGCCAGCAGTTATGGACAGGGGCCCGACGAGCAGTACTTC. Residues: CASSYGQGPDEQYF.

This clone showed up just once. This chain connects TRBV18 to TRBJ1-3, with D perhaps TRBD1 (6 bases). Germline V CDR1 and CDR2: KGHSH, LQKENI. The germline V and J ends were trimmed by 0 bases and 0 bases, with 12 bases remaining between them. The CDR3 sequence is 17 residues long. CDR3 DNA: TGTGCCAGCTCACCACCTACTGGACAGACCTCTGGAAACACCATATATTTT. Translated, it gives CASSPPTGQTSGNTIYF.

The rearrangement uses TRBV4-3 and TRBJ1-3, with D possibly being TRBD1 (5 bases). The CDR3 has 17 residues. Deletions cut 0 bases from V and 0 bases from J, with 12 bases between. The germline V gene encodes CDR1 LGHNA and CDR2 YSLEER. The CDR3 DNA sequence: TGCGCCAGCAGCCAAGATTCAAGGGGTCACTCTGGAAACACCATATATTTT. It yields the protein CASSQDSRGHSGNTIYF.